This T cell receptor (beta chain) was obtained from a study of shared clonotypes between healthy human individuals. Turning to this clone: As yet, its antigen is unknown.

Study findings and constraints: The four-donor shared clonotypes exceeded non-shared clonotypes in generation probability, with non-shared ones scoring lower.

Produced via immunoSEQ multiplex PCR; TCRdb's table is partial and in-frame only. The repertoire consists of 2 million to 3 million clones, with 90% to 95% occurring once and the leading ten covering roughly 0.39%. The germline gives CDR1 LGHNA, CDR2 YNFKEQ. V lost 0 bases and J lost 1, with 9 bases in between. This CDR3 has 15 residues. This sequence joins TRBV4-2 and TRBJ1-2; D gene unclear. Sequencing was carried out using naive CD4+ T cells from PBMCs. As for subset: CD45RA+ positively selected. This TCR came from a man between 18 and 29 years old in good health. Some clones in this sample may be carry-over from other donors' samples. The CDR3 sequence: CASSQEEGINYGYTF. Written as DNA, the CDR3 is TGTGCCAGCAGCCAAGAGGAGGGAATTAACTATGGCTACACCTTC.